What follows are 2 T cell receptor beta chains derived from one specimen sequenced in a study of OX40 agonist ivuxolimab in advanced cancers. TCRdb's table, derived via immunoSEQ multiplex PCR, lists solely in-frame clones and lacks some. The sample yields roughly 56,000 clones, over 75% seen once. Material: CD4+ or CD8+ T cells sorted from blood, obtained in a trial of the OX40 agonist ivuxolimab. The origin of the receptors is an adult with an advanced solid tumor such as melanoma, head and neck, liver or kidney cancer.

The chain is built from TRBV19 and TRBJ2-7, with a possible D match to TRBD2 (5 bases). Germline values: CDR1 LNHDA, CDR2 SQIVND (reference sequence). CDR3 size: 15 residues. Trimming cost V 1 base and J 1 base, with 11 bases left between them. CDR3 amino acids: CASSIVPGGSYEQYF. The CDR3 region has the DNA TGTGCCAGTAGTATAGTCCCGGGCGGGTCCTACGAGCAGTACTTC.

The chain recombines TRBV4-1 with TRBJ2-7; 7 bases line up with TRBD1. CDR1 is MGHRA and CDR2 is YSYEKL in the germline V gene. This CDR3 comprises 14 residues. With 0 bases clipped from V and 4 bases from J, the junction kept 3 bases outside the gene matches. CDR3 loop: CASSQDNRGYEQYF. The CDR3 DNA is TGCGCCAGCAGCCAAGATAACAGGGGTTACGAGCAGTACTTC.